This record concerns one T cell receptor beta chain sequence. This CDR3 is 16 amino acids long. Trimming cost V 6 bases and J 4 bases; bases outside gene matches: 10. Germline CDR1 and CDR2: ENHRY and SYGVKD. These data come from a study of blood T cell repertoires in COVID-19. In the study overall: Samples representing acute and convalescent COVID-19 were sourced from the United States, Italy and Spain.

Under the authors' procedure: Amplified reference gene primers provided the basis for estimating nucleated cell counts. Generated by immunoSEQ multiplex PCR, the TCRdb table keeps only in-frame clones and is missing some. The DNA was the basis for D and trimming; V, J and clone size are from that table. The repertoire consists of roughly 100,000 clones, with about nine tenths occurring once and the leading ten covering just over 5%. The rearrangement uses TRBV10-3 and TRBJ2-5, with 11 bases that match TRBD1. Sequencing was carried out using peripheral blood. The receptor comes from a man over 45 with acute or convalescent COVID-19. The CDR3 DNA follows: TGTGCCATCAGCTCACAAGGACAGGGGGCGGGAGAGACCCAGTACTTC. Protein product: CAISSQGQGAGETQYF.